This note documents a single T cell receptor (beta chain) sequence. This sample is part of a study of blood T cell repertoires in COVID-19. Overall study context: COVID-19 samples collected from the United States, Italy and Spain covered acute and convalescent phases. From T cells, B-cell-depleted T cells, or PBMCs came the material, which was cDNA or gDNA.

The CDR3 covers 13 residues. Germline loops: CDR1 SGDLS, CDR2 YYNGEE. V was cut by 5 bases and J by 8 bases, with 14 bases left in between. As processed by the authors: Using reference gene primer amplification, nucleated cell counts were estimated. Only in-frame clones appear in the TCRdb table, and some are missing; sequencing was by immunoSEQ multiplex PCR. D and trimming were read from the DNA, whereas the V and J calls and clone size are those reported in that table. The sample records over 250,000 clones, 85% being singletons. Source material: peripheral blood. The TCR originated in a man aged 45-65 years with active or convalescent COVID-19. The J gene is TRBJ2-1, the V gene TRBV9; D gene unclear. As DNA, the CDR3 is TGTGCCAGCAGTTTATTCCGGGTGGATGAGCAGTTCTTC. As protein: CASSLFRVDEQFF.